What follows are 21 T cell receptor beta chains derived from one specimen sequenced in a study of identical twins. MiXCR, run by TCRdb on the 5' RACE reads, gives a single entry per CDR3 protein. The table lists hundreds of thousands of distinct CDR3 sequences, about 20% of them singletons, with 4.3% in the top ten. The same data also went into a second study, on T cells expressing NK-cell markers.

What was sequenced was PBMCs. The receptors were sampled from a woman aged 18-29 years in good health.

There are a few counts of this clonotype. The rearrangement uses TRBV5-8 and TRBJ2-1, with 8 bases lining up with TRBD2. V shed 4 bases, J shed 4 bases, and the junction held 13 bases outside the gene matches. Germline CDR1 SGHTS, CDR2 YDEGEE. The CDR3 contains 17 residues. The CDR3 region has the DNA TGTGCCAGCAGCGGGCCAAGGGCGGGAGGCGCATACAATGAGCAGTTCTTC. Translation gives CASSGPRAGGAYNEQFF.

This clonotype appeared a few times. The chain joins TRBV7-2 to TRBJ2-7; TRBD2 is a possible D gene (6 bases). V lost 7 bases to trimming and J lost 2 bases, with 21 bases between them. This CDR3 is 16 amino acids long. Germline lookup yields CDR1 SGHTA and CDR2 FQGNSA. The CDR3 reads CASTPRGSPMAYEQYF. Here the CDR3 DNA reads TGTGCCAGCACCCCACGGGGGTCTCCCATGGCCTACGAGCAGTACTTC.

The V call is TRBV6-5, the J call TRBJ2-7; TRBD1 matches at 9 bases. The germline V gene has CDR1 MNHEY and CDR2 SVGAGI. After removal of 2 bases from V and 1 base from J, the junction contained 3 bases not matched to a gene. The CDR3 contains 15 residues. In nucleotides, the CDR3 is TGTGCCAGCAGTTACGGGACAGGGACATCCTACGAGCAGTACTTC. It is translated as CASSYGTGTSYEQYF.

The J gene is TRBJ2-3, the V gene TRBV10-3; 12 bases align to TRBD2. V trimming: 8 bases; J trimming: 5 bases; junction bases outside the gene matches: 8. The CDR3 is made up of 15 amino acids. CDR1 is ENHRY, CDR2 SYGVKD, per germline. In DNA, the CDR3 is TGTGCCATCGGGGGGCGGGGACTAGCGGGAGATACGCAGTATTTT. It codes for CAIGGRGLAGDTQYF.

This clonotype has at least ten counts. Here the CDR3 DNA reads TGCAGTGCTAGAGATGGGGGGTGGGTCACTGAAGCTTTCTTT. Translated: CSARDGGWVTEAFF. The chain recombines TRBV20-1 with TRBJ1-1; D might be TRBD1 (5 bases). The CDR3 consists of 14 residues. Germline V lookup: CDR1 DFQATT, CDR2 SNEGSKA (reference sequence). Trimming removed 0 bases at V and 4 bases at J, with 12 bases between.

In this sample, this clonotype turned up a few times. The genes are TRBV11-2 and TRBJ2-2; no clear D. The CDR3 consists of 16 residues. Trimming took 2 bases from V and 6 from J, leaving 16 bases between them. Germline loops: CDR1 SGHAT, CDR2 FQNNGV. The CDR3 loop is CASSLQVVGSSGELFF. The CDR3 region has the DNA TGTGCCAGCAGCTTACAGGTTGTGGGTAGTTCCGGGGAGCTGTTTTTT.

The chain combines TRBV10-3 with TRBJ2-3, with TRBD2 identical over 10 bases. CDR1 ENHRY and CDR2 SYGVKD come from the germline V gene. The CDR3 spans 16 residues. Losses at the gene ends were 4 bases for V and 6 bases for J; bases not matched to a gene: 10. CDR3 nucleotide sequence: TGTGCCATCAGTGGATTAAAGCGGGGGGGAGGCGATACGCAGTATTTT. Its translation: CAISGLKRGGGDTQYF.

This chain connects TRBV5-1 to TRBJ1-6; D perhaps matches TRBD1 (6 bases). The CDR3 length is 15 residues. Germline-derived CDR1 and CDR2 are SGHRS and YFSETQ. With 1 base removed from V and 2 bases from J, the gap between germline ends came to 7 bases. The CDR3 DNA reads as TGCGCCAGCAGCTTGACAGGGCCCTATAATTCACCCCTCCACTTT. Translated, it gives CASSLTGPYNSPLHF.

This clonotype showed up just a few times. The rearrangement joins TRBV5-6 to TRBJ2-3; D may be TRBD1 or TRBD2 (5 bases each). From germline, CDR1 is SGHDT and CDR2 YYEEEE. V lost 1 base, J lost 6 bases, and 24 bases lay in between. The CDR3 has 18 amino acids. The CDR3 loop is CASSLIWGMLGRWDTQYF. In DNA, the CDR3 is TGTGCCAGCAGCTTGATTTGGGGGATGCTAGGTCGGTGGGATACGCAGTATTTT.

This chain links TRBV6-1 with TRBJ2-3; TRBD1 agrees at 8 bases. The CDR3 length is 14 residues. Germline trimming cut 5 bases from V and 3 bases from J; bases unmatched to any gene: 4. The germline gives CDR1 MNHNS, CDR2 SASEGT. CDR3 residues: CASSRRQGTDTQYF. The CDR3 DNA is TGTGCCAGCAGTCGTCGACAGGGGACAGATACGCAGTATTTT.

This clonotype was detected a few times. DNA of the CDR3: TGTGCCATCAGTGGCTGGGGCAAGAACACCGGGGAGCTGTTTTTT. As protein: CAISGWGKNTGELFF. The rearrangement uses TRBV10-3 and TRBJ2-2, with D tentatively TRBD1 (5 bases). With 4 bases removed from V and 1 base from J, the gap between germline ends came to 10 bases. The CDR3 runs 15 residues. CDR1 and CDR2 (germline): ENHRY, SYGVKD.

This clonotype was recorded a few times. The chain uses TRBV5-5 and TRBJ2-4; D not resolved. Germline V gene sequence: CDR1 SGHKS, CDR2 YYEKEE (reference sequence). The V and J ends lost 3 bases and 4 bases respectively, with 14 bases between them. There are 15 residues in the CDR3. The CDR3 DNA reads as TGTGCCAGCAGCTCACCTCTCGACGGAAAAAACATTCAGTACTTC. This encodes CASSSPLDGKNIQYF.

The chain employs TRBV4-3 and TRBJ1-2, with unresolved D. Germline lookup yields CDR1 LGHNA and CDR2 YSLEER. CDR3 length: 15 residues. Trimming took off 1 base at V and 4 bases at J, with 13 bases between the two ends. This chain's CDR3 is CASSQGNRAAYGYTF. The CDR3 bases are TGCGCCAGCAGCCAAGGGAACCGTGCTGCCTATGGCTACACCTTC.

CDR3 in amino acids: CASSYVGIDQPQHF. In nucleotides, the CDR3 is TGTGCCAGCAGTTACGTAGGGATTGATCAGCCCCAGCATTTT. The chain recombines TRBV6-5 with TRBJ1-5, with D unresolved. V was trimmed by 2 bases and J by 5 bases, leaving 10 bases between them. The CDR3 has 14 amino acids. Germline V lookup: CDR1 MNHEY, CDR2 SVGAGI.

The chain joins TRBV7-9 to TRBJ2-1, with 7 bases matching TRBD2. V dropped 5 bases and J dropped 3; count of bases not matched to a gene: 7. Germline CDR1 and CDR2: SEHNR and FQNEAQ (reference sequence). CDR3 length: 15 amino acids. For the CDR3, the DNA is TGTGCCAGCAGCCTGGCGGGGGACTACTACAATGAGCAGTTCTTC. It yields the protein CASSLAGDYYNEQFF.

Worth noting for this clonotype: At one end, the junction sequence differs from germline, possibly due to a read error. The rearrangement links TRBV7-2 to TRBJ1-2, with TRBD1 as a possible D gene (6 bases). Germline V gives CDR1 SGHTA, CDR2 FQGNSA. The CDR3 has 14 amino acids. Here the CDR3 reads CASSLEDRAYGYTF. CDR3 sequence (DNA): TGTGCCAGCAGCTTAGAGGACAGAGCCTATGGTTACACCTTC.

The rearrangement uses TRBV20-1 and TRBJ2-1; a weak D match, TRBD2 (6 bases). V lost 6 bases and J 3 bases, leaving 15 bases between the germline ends. Per germline, CDR1 DFQATT and CDR2 SNEGSKA (reference sequence). The CDR3 sequence is 14 residues long. CDR3 sequence reads: CSASSGGVYNEQFF. The CDR3 region has the DNA TGCAGTGCGAGTAGCGGAGGCGTCTACAATGAGCAGTTCTTC.

The chain has TRBV7-2 and TRBJ2-1; 8 bases map to TRBD1. Per germline, CDR1 SGHTA and CDR2 FQGNSA. CDR3 length equals 15 residues. The V gene end was trimmed by 5 bases and the J gene end by 9 bases; junction bases not matched to a gene: 12. The CDR3 DNA reads TGTGCCAGCAGCCGCCACTACCAGGGGGCGCTTGAGCAGTTCTTC. Protein: CASSRHYQGALEQFF. The full variable domain, its missing parts supplied by reference TRBV7-2 and TRBJ2-1, is GAGVSQSPSNKVTEKGKDVELRCDPISGHTALYWYRQSLGQGLEFLIYFQGNSAPDKSGLPSDRFSAERTGGSVSTLTIQRTQQEDSAVYLCASSRHYQGALEQFFGPGTRLTVL.

The chain recombines TRBV5-1 with TRBJ2-3; 9 nucleotides line up with TRBD1. The CDR3 extends over 15 amino acids. Germline CDR1 SGHRS, CDR2 YFSETQ. V lost 0 bases to trimming and J lost 4 bases; unmatched junction nucleotides: 3. CDR3 sequence: CASSLGQGVADTQYF. The CDR3 DNA reads TGCGCCAGCAGCTTGGGACAGGGGGTCGCAGATACGCAGTATTTT.

V and J are TRBV6-5 and TRBJ1-1; possibly TRBD1 for D (5 bases). CDR3 length equals 15 residues. Trimming stripped 0 bases from V and 6 bases from J, with 14 bases between. The germline V gene encodes CDR1 MNHEY and CDR2 SVGAGI. The CDR3 sequence: CASSYSLRGVPEAFF. CDR3 sequence (DNA): TGTGCCAGCAGTTACTCATTAAGGGGCGTGCCTGAAGCTTTCTTT.

In this sample, this clonotype turned up a few times. V and J are TRBV15 and TRBJ2-7; tentative D call: TRBD1 (6 bases). The CDR3 is made up of 14 amino acids. Germline CDR1 LNHNV, CDR2 YYDKDF (reference sequence). V was clipped by 0 bases and J by 5 bases, with 11 bases between them. The chain's CDR3 is CATSREAGAHEQYF. The CDR3 DNA reads TGTGCCACCAGCAGAGAAGCAGGGGCCCACGAGCAGTACTTC.